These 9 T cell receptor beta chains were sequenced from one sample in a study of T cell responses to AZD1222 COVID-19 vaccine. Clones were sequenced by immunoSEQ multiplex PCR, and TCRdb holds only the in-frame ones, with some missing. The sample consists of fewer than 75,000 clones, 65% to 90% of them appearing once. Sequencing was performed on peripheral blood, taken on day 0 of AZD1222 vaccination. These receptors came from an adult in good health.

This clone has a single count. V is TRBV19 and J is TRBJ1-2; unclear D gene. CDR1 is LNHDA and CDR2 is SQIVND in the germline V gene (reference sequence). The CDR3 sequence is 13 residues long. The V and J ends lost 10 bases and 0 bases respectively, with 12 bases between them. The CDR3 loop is CATSVGTNYGYTF. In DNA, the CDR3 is TGTGCCACGTCCGTAGGGACTAACTATGGCTACACCTTC.

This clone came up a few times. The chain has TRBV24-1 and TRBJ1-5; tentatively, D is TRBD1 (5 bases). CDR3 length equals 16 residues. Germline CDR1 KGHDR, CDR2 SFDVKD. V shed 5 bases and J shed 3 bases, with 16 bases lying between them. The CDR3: CATSGSNKGNNQPQHF. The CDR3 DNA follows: TGTGCCACCAGTGGGTCCAACAAGGGGAACAATCAGCCCCAGCATTTT.

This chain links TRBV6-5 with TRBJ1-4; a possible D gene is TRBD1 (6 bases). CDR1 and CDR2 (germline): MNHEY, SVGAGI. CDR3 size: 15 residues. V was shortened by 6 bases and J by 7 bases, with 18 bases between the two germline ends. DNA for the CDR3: TGTGCCAGCAGGGGGGAACAGGGCGGTCGTGAAAAACTGTTTTTT. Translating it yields CASRGEQGGREKLFF.

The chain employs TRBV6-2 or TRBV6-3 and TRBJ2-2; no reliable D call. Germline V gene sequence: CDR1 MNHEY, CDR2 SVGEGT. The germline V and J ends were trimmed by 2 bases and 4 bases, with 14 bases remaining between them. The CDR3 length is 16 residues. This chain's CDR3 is CASSYPLAGGTGELFF. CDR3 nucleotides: TGTGCCAGCAGTTACCCCTTGGCAGGTGGCACCGGGGAGCTGTTTTTT.

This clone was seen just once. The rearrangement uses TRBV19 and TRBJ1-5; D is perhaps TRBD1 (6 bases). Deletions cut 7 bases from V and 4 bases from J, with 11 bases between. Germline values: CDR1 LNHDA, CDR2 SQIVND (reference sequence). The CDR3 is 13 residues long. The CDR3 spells CASMGGQNQPQHF. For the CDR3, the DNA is TGTGCCAGTATGGGGGGGCAGAATCAGCCCCAGCATTTT.

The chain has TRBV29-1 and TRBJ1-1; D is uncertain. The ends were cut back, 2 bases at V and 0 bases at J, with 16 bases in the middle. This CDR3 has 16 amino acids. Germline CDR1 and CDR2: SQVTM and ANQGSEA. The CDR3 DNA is TGCAGCGTTGAACGGCCCGGACCGCTCTTGAACACTGAAGCTTTCTTT. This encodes CSVERPGPLLNTEAFF.

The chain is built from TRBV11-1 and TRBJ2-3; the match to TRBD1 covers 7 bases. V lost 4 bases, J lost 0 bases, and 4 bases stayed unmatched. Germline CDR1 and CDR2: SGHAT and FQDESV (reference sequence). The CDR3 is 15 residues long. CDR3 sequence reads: CASSSRDSSTDTQYF. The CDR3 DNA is TGTGCCAGCAGCTCTCGGGACAGCAGCACAGATACGCAGTATTTT.

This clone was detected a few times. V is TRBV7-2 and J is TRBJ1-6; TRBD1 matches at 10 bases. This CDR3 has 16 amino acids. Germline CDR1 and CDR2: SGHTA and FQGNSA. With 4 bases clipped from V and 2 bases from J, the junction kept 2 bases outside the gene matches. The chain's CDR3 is CASSSGTGAYNSPLHF. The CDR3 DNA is TGTGCCAGCAGCTCCGGGACAGGGGCCTATAATTCACCCCTCCACTTT.

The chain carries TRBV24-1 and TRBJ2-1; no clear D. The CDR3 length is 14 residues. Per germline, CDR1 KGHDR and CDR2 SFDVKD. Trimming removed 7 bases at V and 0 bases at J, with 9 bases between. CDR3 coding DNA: TGTGCCACCAGGGCTGCCAGCTCCTACAATGAGCAGTTCTTC. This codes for CATRAASSYNEQFF.